This T cell receptor beta chain was documented in a study of T cells expressing NK-cell markers. As for the study in general: Seven sequenced donors out of eight were HCMV-seropositive, one seronegative. Overall study findings and caveats: Researchers report these clonotypes also headed the CD3+CD56-NKG2C+ fraction in several donors.

The CDR3 contains 17 residues. CDR1 is MGHDK and CDR2 is SYGVNS in the germline V gene. On this clonotype: What it binds is not known.

5'RACE template switching with UMIs produced the TCR beta cDNA. Following a re-call of the 5' RACE reads, TCRdb has one entry per CDR3 protein and lacks DNA. The specimen's table records 550,000 to 600,000 distinct CDR3 sequences. The material sequenced was blood T cells: a sorted CD56 or NKG2C T cell subset, CD4+ or CD8+ T cells, or bulk PBMC T cells (not recorded which). The origin of this receptor is a man aged 18 to 29 in good health. The chain is built from TRBV25-1 and TRBJ2-5; TCRdb selects TRBD1, and the lack of DNA leaves this call unchecked. CDR3 residues: CASSLELGQATPETQYF.